This TCR beta chain was found in a study of shared clonotypes between healthy human individuals. The authors divided CD4+ cells into CD45RA+ naive and CD45RA-negative memory subsets. Study-level results: The rarefaction results pointed to incomplete sorted-subset sequencing despite large depth. Clonotype sharing among donors, it was expected, would be affected by sequencing depth.

Method: immunoSEQ multiplex PCR; TCRdb's copy keeps in-frame clones and lacks some. The table records 2 million to 3 million clones, around 94% of them present only once. CDR1 and CDR2 (germline): SGDLS, YYNGEE. The CDR3 length is 18 residues. Losses at the gene ends were 2 bases for V and 3 bases for J; bases not matched to a gene: 14. This clone showed up just once. Antigen: not known. The source is a man between 18 and 35 years old in good health. The sequencing sample was made of naive CD4+ T cells sorted from blood. Subset: CD45RA+ positively selected. The chain is built from TRBV9 and TRBJ2-3; 8 nucleotides line up with TRBD2. CDR3 in amino acids: CASSVSSGGGKGTDTQYF. The CDR3 region has the DNA TGTGCCAGCAGCGTGTCCAGCGGGGGAGGAAAAGGGACAGATACGCAGTATTTT.